The rows below give T cell receptor beta chains drawn from one sample of a study of T cells in Graves' hyperthyroidism and ophthalmopathy. From the multiplex PCR reads, TCRdb called clonotypes with MiXCR, one entry per CDR3 protein. The sample yields about 200,000 distinct CDR3 sequences, approximately 16% seen once. Material for sequencing was blood. The receptors were gathered from a woman between 50 and 59 years old with Graves' hyperthyroidism. Each CDR3 is given with its conserved first and last residue. The order of the fields is J gene, clone size, D gene, V gene, CDR3 protein, CDR3 DNA. A D gene is named only where the DNA matches it firmly. Not all rows give a size; the values are once, few, many and, for expanded clones, a class.

>TRBJ2-5|many|TRBD2|TRBV20-1
CSAGEAGIGETQYF
TGCAGTGCCGGCGAAGCGGGAATAGGAGAGACCCAGTACTTC
>TRBJ2-1|-|TRBD2|TRBV7-3
CASSKRDPTYNEQFF
TGTGCCAGCAGCAAGCGGGACCCTACCTACAATGAGCAGTTCTTC
>TRBJ2-4|-|TRBD2|TRBV20-1
CSAEAGPGMDIQYF
TGCAGTGCGGAAGCGGGACCCGGTATGGACATTCAGTACTTC
>TRBJ2-3|-|-|TRBV27
CASSSEIATDTQYF
TGTGCCAGCAGTTCAGAGATCGCCACAGATACGCAGTATTTT
>TRBJ1-5|few|-|TRBV20-1
CSAPKGWGPNQPQHF
TGCAGTGCCCCCAAAGGTTGGGGGCCCAATCAGCCCCAGCATTTT
>TRBJ2-1|many|-|TRBV19
CASSGDGITYNEQFF
TGTGCCAGTAGCGGGGACGGAATAACCTACAATGAGCAGTTCTTC
>TRBJ1-1|many|-|TRBV2
CASSDRESEAFF
TGTGCCAGCAGTGACCGGGAGAGTGAAGCTTTCTTT
>TRBJ2-1|many|-|TRBV19
CASSIDSQLPVYNEQFF
TGTGCCAGTAGTATAGACAGTCAGCTGCCCGTATACAATGAGCAGTTCTTC
>TRBJ2-1|few|-|TRBV3-1
CASSPPVGLLHEQFF
TGTGCCAGCAGCCCCCCGGTGGGGCTCCTTCATGAGCAGTTCTTC
>TRBJ1-1|many|-|TRBV11-3
CASSFQPGAGGTEAFF
TGTGCCAGCAGCTTCCAACCGGGGGCGGGCGGCACTGAAGCTTTCTTT
>TRBJ2-5|many|TRBD2|TRBV11-2
CASSSSGGTETQYF
TGTGCCAGCAGCTCCTCGGGGGGAACAGAGACCCAGTACTTC
>TRBJ2-7|-|-|TRBV29-1
CSVEGQGYEQYF
TGCAGCGTTGAAGGGCAGGGCTACGAGCAGTACTTC
>TRBJ1-2|-|TRBD1|TRBV27
CASTPTGVTRYTF
TGTGCCAGCACCCCGACAGGGGTGACTCGGTACACCTTC
>TRBJ2-3|few|TRBD2|TRBV19
CASKTSVGTDTQYF
TGTGCCAGTAAGACTAGCGTTGGAACAGATACGCAGTATTTT
>TRBJ1-1|many|-|TRBV5-1
CASSLGSGLGEAFF
TGCGCCAGCAGCTTGGGGTCAGGGTTAGGTGAAGCTTTCTTT
>TRBJ1-1|many|TRBD1|TRBV7-6
CASSSSTGVHVNTEAFF
TGTGCCAGCAGCTCCTCTACAGGGGTTCATGTGAACACTGAAGCTTTCTTT
>TRBJ2-7|many|TRBD2|TRBV12-3/TRBV12-4
CASSLVGLADEQYF
TGTGCCAGCAGTTTAGTAGGACTAGCGGACGAGCAGTACTTC
>TRBJ2-3|many|-|TRBV5-6
CASSLLQSFTDTQYF
TGTGCCAGCAGCTTGTTACAGTCCTTCACAGATACGCAGTATTTT
>TRBJ1-1|many|-|TRBV20-1
CSADNGAWAFF
TGCAGTGCCGATAACGGGGCCTGGGCTTTCTTT
>TRBJ2-7|many|-|TRBV28
CASSLLLAEQYF
TGTGCCAGCAGTTTATTATTGGCCGAGCAGTACTTC
>TRBJ2-7|many|-|TRBV30
CAWSKGGPYEQYF
TGTGCCTGGAGTAAGGGTGGCCCCTACGAGCAGTACTTC
>TRBJ1-3|many|-|TRBV28
CASSRPGAFSGNTIYF
TGTGCCAGCAGCAGACCCGGGGCCTTCTCTGGAAACACCATATATTTT
>TRBJ2-5|many|TRBD1|TRBV5-6
CASSLSGTASRETQYF
TGTGCCAGCAGCTTGTCTGGGACAGCCAGTCGAGAGACCCAGTACTTC
>TRBJ2-2|few|-|TRBV2
CASRNQAARTGELFF
TGTGCCAGCAGGAATCAAGCGGCCCGCACCGGGGAGCTGTTTTTT
>TRBJ2-5|many|-|TRBV24-1
CATSDFGQRETQYF
TGTGCCACCAGTGATTTCGGCCAGCGGGAGACCCAGTACTTC
>TRBJ2-7|many|TRBD1|TRBV20-1
CSAGAGQGNEQYF
TGCAGTGCTGGAGCGGGACAGGGTAACGAGCAGTACTTC
>TRBJ2-3|-|-|TRBV7-9
CASLPSRLSTDTQYF
TGTGCCAGCCTACCTAGCCGACTAAGCACAGATACGCAGTATTTT
>TRBJ1-1|-|TRBD1|TRBV19
CASSPTDRGFEAFF
TGTGCCAGTAGTCCGACTGACAGGGGGTTTGAAGCTTTCTTT
>TRBJ2-2|many|TRBD2|TRBV20-1
CSARDEGRAGELFF
TGCAGTGCTAGAGATGAGGGGAGGGCCGGGGAGCTGTTTTTT